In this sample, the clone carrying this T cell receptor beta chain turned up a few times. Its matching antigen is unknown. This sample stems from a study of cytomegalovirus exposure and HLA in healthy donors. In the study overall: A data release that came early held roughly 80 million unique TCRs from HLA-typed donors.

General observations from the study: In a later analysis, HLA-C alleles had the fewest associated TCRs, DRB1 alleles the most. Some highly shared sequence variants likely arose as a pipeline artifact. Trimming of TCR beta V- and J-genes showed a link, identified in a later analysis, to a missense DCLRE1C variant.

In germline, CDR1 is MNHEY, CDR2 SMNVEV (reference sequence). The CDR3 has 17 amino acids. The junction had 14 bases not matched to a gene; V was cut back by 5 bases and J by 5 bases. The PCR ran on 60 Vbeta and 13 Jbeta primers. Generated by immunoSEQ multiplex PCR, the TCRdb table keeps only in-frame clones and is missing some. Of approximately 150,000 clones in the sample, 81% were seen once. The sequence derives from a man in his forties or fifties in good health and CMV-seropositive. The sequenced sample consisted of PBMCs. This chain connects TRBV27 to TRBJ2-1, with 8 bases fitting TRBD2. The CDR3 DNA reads TGTGCCAGCAGTCCCCGCCCCGGACTAGCAGGAGACAATGAGCAGTTCTTC. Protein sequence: CASSPRPGLAGDNEQFF.